This T cell receptor beta chain came from a study of blood T cell repertoires in COVID-19. Study at large: The United States, Italy and Spain supplied acute and convalescent COVID-19 samples. T cells, B-cell-depleted T cells, or PBMCs provided the cDNA or gDNA that served as material.

V shed 7 bases, J shed 10 bases, and the junction held 9 bases outside the gene matches. The CDR3 is 13 residues long. Germline lookup yields CDR1 LNHDA and CDR2 SQIVND (reference sequence). Original analysis: Cell counts per sample came from amplifying reference gene primers. This table comes from immunoSEQ multiplex PCR, and its TCRdb copy is limited to in-frame clones, with some not included. The V and J calls and the clone size are those of that table, but D and trimming were determined from the DNA. The data show approximately 430,000 clones, with roughly 88% seen just once and about 1.5% held by the top ten.

The sequence derives from a woman aged 25 to 39 with active or convalescent COVID-19. Source material: peripheral blood. The V and J genes are TRBV19 and TRBJ1-1, with 10 bases lining up with TRBD1. The CDR3 region has the DNA TGTGCCAGTATCCCACGGACAGGGGGGGGAGCTTTCTTT. This translates into CASIPRTGGGAFF. Together with reference TRBV19 and TRBJ1-1, the CDR3 gives the full variable domain: DGGITQSPKYLFRKEGQNVTLSCEQNLNHDAMYWYRQDPGQGLRLIYYSQIVNDFQKGDIAEGYSVSREKKESFPLTVTSAQKNPTAFYLCASIPRTGGGAFFGQGTRLTVV.